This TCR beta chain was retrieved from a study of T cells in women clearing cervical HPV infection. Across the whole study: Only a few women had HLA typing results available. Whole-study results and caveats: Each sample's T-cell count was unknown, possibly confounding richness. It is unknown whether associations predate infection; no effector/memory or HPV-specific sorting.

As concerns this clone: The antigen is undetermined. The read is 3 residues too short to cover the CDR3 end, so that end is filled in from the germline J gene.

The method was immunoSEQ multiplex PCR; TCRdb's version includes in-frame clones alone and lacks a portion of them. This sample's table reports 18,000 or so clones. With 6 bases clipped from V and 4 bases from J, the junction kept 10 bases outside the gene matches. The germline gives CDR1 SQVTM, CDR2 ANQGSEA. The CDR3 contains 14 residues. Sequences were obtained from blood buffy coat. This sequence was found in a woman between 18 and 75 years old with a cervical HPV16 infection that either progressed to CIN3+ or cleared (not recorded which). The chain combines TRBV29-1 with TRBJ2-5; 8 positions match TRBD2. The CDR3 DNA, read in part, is TGCAGCGTCCGGGGGGGCTACGTTGGAGAGACC. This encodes CSVRGGYVGET. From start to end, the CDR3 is CSVRGGYVGETQYF.